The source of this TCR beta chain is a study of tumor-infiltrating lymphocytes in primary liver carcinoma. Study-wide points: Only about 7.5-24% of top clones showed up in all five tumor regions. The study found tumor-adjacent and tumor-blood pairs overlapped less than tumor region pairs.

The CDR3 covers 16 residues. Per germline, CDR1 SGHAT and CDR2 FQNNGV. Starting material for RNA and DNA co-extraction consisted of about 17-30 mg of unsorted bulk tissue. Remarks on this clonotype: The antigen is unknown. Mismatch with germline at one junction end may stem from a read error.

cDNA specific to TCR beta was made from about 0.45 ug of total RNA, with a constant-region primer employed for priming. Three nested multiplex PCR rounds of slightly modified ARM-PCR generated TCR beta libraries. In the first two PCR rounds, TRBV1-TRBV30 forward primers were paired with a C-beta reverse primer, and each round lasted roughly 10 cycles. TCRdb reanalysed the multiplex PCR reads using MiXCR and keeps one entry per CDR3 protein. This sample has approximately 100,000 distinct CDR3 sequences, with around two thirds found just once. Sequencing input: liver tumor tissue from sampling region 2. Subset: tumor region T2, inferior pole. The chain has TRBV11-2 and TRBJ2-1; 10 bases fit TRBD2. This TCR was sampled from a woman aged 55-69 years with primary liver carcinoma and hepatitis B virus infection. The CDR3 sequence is CANSPTISGGYNEQFF. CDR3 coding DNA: TGTGCCAACAGCCCGACGATTAGCGGGGGGTACAATGAGCAGTTCTTC.